This T cell receptor (beta chain) was observed in a study of cytomegalovirus exposure and HLA in healthy donors. Turning to this clone: Its antigen is currently unknown.

Use of 60 Vbeta and 13 Jbeta primers characterized the PCR. Data came from immunoSEQ multiplex PCR; TCRdb stores just in-frame clones and leaves some out. The sample shows over 110,000 clones, 82% of them seen only once. The length of the CDR3 is 16 residues. V was trimmed by 0 bases and J by 2 bases, leaving 14 bases between them. CDR1 and CDR2 from the germline V gene are LGHNA and YSLEER. Notes on the study in general: Cytomegalovirus association was assigned to about 150 TCR beta chains.

This clonotype originated in a male donor in good health and CMV-seronegative. Sequencing was carried out using PBMCs. The chain couples TRBV4-3 to TRBJ2-7; the D gene is possibly TRBD2 (6 bases). CDR3 loop: CASSQERDFSTYEQYF. As DNA, the CDR3 is TGCGCCAGCAGCCAAGAAAGGGACTTTTCGACCTACGAGCAGTACTTC.